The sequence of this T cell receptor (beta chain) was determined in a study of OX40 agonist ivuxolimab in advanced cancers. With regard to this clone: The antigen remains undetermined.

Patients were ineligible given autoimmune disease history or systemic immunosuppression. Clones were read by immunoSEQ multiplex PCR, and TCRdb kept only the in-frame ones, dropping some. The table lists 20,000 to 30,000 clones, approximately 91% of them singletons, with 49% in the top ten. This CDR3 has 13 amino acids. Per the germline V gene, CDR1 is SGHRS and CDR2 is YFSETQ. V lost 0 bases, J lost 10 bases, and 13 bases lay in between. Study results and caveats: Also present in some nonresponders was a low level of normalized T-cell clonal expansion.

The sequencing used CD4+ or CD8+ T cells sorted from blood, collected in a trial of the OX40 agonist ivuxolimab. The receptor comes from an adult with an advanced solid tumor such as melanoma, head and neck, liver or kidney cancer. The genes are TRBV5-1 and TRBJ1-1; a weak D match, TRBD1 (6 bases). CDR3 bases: TGCGCCAGCAGCTTGGGCGCAGGGGTTGGAGCTTTCTTT. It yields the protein CASSLGAGVGAFF.